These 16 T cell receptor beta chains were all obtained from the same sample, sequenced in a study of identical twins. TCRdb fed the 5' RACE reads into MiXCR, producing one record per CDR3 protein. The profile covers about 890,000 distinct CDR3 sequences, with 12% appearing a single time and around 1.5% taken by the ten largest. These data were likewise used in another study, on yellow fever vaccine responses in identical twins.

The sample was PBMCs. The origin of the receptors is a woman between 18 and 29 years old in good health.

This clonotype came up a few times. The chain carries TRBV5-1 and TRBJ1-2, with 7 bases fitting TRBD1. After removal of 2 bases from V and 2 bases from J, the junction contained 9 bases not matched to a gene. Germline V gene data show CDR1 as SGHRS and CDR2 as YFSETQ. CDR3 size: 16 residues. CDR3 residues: CASSLLPGQLNYGYTF. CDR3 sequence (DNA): TGCGCCAGCAGCTTACTACCGGGACAGTTAAACTATGGCTACACCTTC. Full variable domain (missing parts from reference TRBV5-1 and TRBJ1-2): KAGVTQTPRYLIKTRGQQVTLSCSPISGHRSVSWYQQTPGQGLQFLFEYFSETQRNKGNFPGRFSGRQFSNSRSEMNVSTLELGDSALYLCASSLLPGQLNYGYTFGSGTRLTVV.

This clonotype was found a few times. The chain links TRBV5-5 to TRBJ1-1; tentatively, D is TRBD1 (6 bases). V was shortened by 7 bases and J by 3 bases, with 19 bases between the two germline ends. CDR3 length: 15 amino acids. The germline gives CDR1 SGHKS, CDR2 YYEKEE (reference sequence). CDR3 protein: CASLGVGARDTEAFF. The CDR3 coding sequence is TGTGCCAGCCTCGGGGTGGGGGCTCGAGACACTGAAGCTTTCTTT.

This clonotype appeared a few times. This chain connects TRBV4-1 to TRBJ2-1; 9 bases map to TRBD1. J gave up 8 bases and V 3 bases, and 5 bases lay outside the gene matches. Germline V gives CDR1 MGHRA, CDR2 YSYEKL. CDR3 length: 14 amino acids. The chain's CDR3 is CASSQRQGEDEQFF. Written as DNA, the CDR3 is TGCGCCAGCAGCCAGAGACAGGGGGAAGATGAGCAGTTCTTC.

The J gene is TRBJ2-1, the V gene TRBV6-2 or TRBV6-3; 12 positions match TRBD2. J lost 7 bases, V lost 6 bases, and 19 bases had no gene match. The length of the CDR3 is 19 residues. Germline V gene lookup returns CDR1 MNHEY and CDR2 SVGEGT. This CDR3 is CASSLITPSSGRAQNEQFF. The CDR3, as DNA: TGTGCCAGCAGCCTCATCACACCCTCTAGCGGGAGGGCCCAGAATGAGCAGTTCTTC.

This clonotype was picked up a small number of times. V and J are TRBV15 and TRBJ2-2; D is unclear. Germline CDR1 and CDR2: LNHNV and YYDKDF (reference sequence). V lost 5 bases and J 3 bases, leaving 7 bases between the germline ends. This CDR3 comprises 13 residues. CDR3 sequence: CATSGSYTGELFF. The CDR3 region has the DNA TGTGCCACCAGCGGATCATACACCGGGGAGCTGTTTTTT.

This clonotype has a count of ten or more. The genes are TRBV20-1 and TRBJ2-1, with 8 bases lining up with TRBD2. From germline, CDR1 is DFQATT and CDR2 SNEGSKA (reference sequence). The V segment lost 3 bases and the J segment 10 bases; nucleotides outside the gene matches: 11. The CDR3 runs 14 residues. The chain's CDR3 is CSARFSGGKEEQFF. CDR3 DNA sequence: TGCAGTGCTAGGTTCAGCGGGGGAAAGGAGGAGCAGTTCTTC.

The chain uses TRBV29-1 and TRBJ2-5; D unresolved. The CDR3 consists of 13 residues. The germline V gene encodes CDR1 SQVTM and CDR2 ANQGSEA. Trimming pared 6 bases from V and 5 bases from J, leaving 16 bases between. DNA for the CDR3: TGCAGCGTCCAACCCCCAAATTCGGAGACCCAGTACTTC. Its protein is CSVQPPNSETQYF.

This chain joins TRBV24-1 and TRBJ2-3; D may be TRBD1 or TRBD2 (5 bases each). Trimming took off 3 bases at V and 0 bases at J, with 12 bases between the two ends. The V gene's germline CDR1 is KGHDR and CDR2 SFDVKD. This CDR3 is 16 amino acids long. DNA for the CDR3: TGTGCCACCAGTGATACCACGGGACCTAGCACAGATACGCAGTATTTT. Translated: CATSDTTGPSTDTQYF.

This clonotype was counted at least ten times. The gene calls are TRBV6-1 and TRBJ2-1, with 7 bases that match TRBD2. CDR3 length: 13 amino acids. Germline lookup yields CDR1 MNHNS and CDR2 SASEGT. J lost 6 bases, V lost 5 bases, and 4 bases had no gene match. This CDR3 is CASSSGVGNEQFF. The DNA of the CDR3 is TGTGCCAGCAGTAGCGGGGTAGGCAATGAGCAGTTCTTC.

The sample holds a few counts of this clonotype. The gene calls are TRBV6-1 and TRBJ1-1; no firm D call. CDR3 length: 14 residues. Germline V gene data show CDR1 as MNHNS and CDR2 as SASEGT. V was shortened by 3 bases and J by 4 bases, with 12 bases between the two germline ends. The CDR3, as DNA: TGTGCCAGCAGTGAGACCGGACTCGCCACTGAAGCTTTCTTT. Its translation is CASSETGLATEAFF.

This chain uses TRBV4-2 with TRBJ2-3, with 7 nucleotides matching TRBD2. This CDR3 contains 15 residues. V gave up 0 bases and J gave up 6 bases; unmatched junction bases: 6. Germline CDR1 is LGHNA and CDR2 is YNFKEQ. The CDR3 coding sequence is TGTGCCAGCAGCCAAGATATGGGGGGAGGGGATACGCAGTATTTT. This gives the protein CASSQDMGGGDTQYF.

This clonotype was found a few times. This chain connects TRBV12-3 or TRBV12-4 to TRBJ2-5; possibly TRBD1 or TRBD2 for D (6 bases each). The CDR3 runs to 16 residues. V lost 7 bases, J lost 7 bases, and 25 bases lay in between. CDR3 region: CASTRGGLVAKGTQYF. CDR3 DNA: TGTGCCAGCACTCGAGGGGGACTGGTAGCGAAGGGGACCCAGTACTTC.

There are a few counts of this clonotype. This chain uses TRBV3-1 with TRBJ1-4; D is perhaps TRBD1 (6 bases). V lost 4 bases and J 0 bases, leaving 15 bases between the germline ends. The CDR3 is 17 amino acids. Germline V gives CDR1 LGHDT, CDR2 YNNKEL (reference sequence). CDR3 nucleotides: TGTGCCAGCAGCCGTACAGGGAGAACAGCAACTAATGAAAAACTGTTTTTT. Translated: CASSRTGRTATNEKLFF.

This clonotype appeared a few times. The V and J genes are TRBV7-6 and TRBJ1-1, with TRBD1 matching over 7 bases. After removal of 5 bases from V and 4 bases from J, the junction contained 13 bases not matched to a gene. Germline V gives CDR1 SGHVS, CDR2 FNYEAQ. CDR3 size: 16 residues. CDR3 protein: CASSPSSRGVGTEAFF. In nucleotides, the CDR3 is TGTGCCAGCAGCCCATCCTCCAGGGGGGTCGGCACTGAAGCTTTCTTT. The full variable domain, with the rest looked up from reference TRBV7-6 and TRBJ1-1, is GAGVSQSPRYKVTKRGQDVALRCDPISGHVSLYWYRQALGQGPEFLTYFNYEAQQDKSGLPNDRFSAERPEGSISTLTIQRTEQRDSAMYRCASSPSSRGVGTEAFFGQGTRLTVV.

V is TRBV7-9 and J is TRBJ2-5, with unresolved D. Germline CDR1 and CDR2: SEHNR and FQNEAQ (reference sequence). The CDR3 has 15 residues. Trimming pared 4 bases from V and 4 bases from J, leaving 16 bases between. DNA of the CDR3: TGTGCCAGCAGCTCAGTCTCCGGGTCCGGAGAGACCCAGTACTTC. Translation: CASSSVSGSGETQYF.

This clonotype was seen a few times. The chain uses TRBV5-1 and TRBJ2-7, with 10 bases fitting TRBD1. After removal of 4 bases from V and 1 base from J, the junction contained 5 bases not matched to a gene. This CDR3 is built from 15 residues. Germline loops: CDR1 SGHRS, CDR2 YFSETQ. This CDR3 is CASSVGQGSSYEQYV. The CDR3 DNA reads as TGCGCCAGCAGCGTGGGACAGGGGAGTTCCTACGAGCAGTACGTC.